A selection of T cell receptor beta chains follows, all from one sample in a study of T cell responses to AZD1222 COVID-19 vaccine. This table comes from immunoSEQ multiplex PCR, and its TCRdb copy is limited to in-frame clones, with some not included. The profile shows 130,000 to 150,000 clones, around nine tenths of them singletons. The material was peripheral blood, obtained on day 0 of AZD1222 vaccination. The receptors were gathered from an adult in good health. Each CDR3 is given with its conserved first and last residue. The D gene is left open where the match is weak. Only some rows state a clone size, as once, few, many or a class for expanded clones.

TRBV29-1	-	TRBJ1-1	14	-	CSVARTAVNTEAFF	TGCAGCGTGGCCCGGACAGCCGTGAACACTGAAGCTTTCTTT
TRBV4-3	TRBD1	TRBJ1-2	15	-	CASSPVPTGKHGYTF	TGCGCCAGCAGCCCCGTCCCGACAGGGAAACATGGCTACACCTTC
TRBV10-3	TRBD2	TRBJ2-7	16	-	CAISVLTSGSSYEQYF	TGTGCCATCAGTGTCCTTACTAGCGGGAGCTCCTACGAGCAGTACTTC
TRBV19	-	TRBJ1-4	18	-	CASTRSLRSHGSNEKLFF	TGTGCCAGTACCCGTTCCCTCAGATCTCACGGGTCTAATGAAAAACTGTTTTTT
TRBV7-5	-	TRBJ1-4	16	-	CARSLAPGAPNEKLFF	TGTGCCAGAAGCCTGGCCCCAGGGGCCCCTAATGAAAAACTGTTTTTT
TRBV20-1	-	TRBJ1-2	11	few	CSARRGDGYTF	TGCAGTGCCCGGCGAGGGGACGGCTACACCTTC
TRBV6-5	TRBD1	TRBJ1-1	16	-	CASSYSIGTGNTEAFF	TGTGCCAGCAGTTACTCAATAGGGACAGGGAACACTGAAGCTTTCTTT
TRBV5-1	-	TRBJ1-2	14	-	CASSPMTGNYGYTF	TGCGCCAGCAGCCCCATGACAGGAAACTATGGCTACACCTTC
TRBV2	TRBD1	TRBJ2-3	15	-	CASNSGQGYTDTQYF	TGTGCCAGCAATTCTGGACAGGGCTACACAGATACGCAGTATTTT
TRBV4-3	-	TRBJ1-2	14	-	CASSQDTGSYGYTF	TGCGCCAGCAGCCAAGATACAGGGAGCTATGGCTACACCTTC
TRBV19	TRBD2	TRBJ2-2	17	-	CASSRTSGGANTGELFF	TGTGCCAGTAGTAGGACTAGCGGGGGGGCGAACACCGGGGAGCTGTTTTTT
TRBV7-2	TRBD1	TRBJ2-7	15	-	CASSPRDRGSYEQYF	TGTGCCAGCAGCCCTCGGGACAGGGGTTCCTACGAGCAGTACTTC
TRBV19	-	TRBJ1-4	14	-	CASSIARNNEKLFF	TGTGCCAGTAGTATCGCTAGGAATAATGAAAAACTGTTTTTT
TRBV13	-	TRBJ2-5	15	-	CASSLGPSEGETQYF	TGTGCCAGCAGCTTAGGCCCTAGCGAGGGAGAGACCCAGTACTTC
TRBV7-6	TRBD2	TRBJ2-2	16	-	CASSQGRGGTTGELFF	TGTGCCAGCAGCCAAGGGCGGGGGGGAACCACCGGGGAGCTGTTTTTT
TRBV5-1	-	TRBJ2-1	14	-	CASSLGGHEDEQFF	TGCGCCAGCAGCTTGGGGGGTCACGAGGATGAGCAGTTCTTC
TRBV1	-	TRBJ2-3	18	-	CTPGSERGFPSSTDTQYF	TGCACCCCCGGGTCGGAGCGGGGGTTCCCCTCTAGCACAGATACGCAGTATTTT
TRBV7-9	-	TRBJ1-2	14	-	CASSETGSNYGYTF	TGTGCCAGCAGCGAGACGGGTTCTAACTATGGCTACACCTTC
TRBV7-2	-	TRBJ2-7	17	-	CASSPVIIWQGTYEQYF	TGTGCCAGCAGCCCAGTTATTATTTGGCAGGGTACATACGAGCAGTACTTC
TRBV13	-	TRBJ1-6	21	once	CASSSLGRAGTASLRDSPLHF	TGTGCCAGCAGCTCTTTAGGGCGAGCCGGGACGGCTAGTTTGAGAGATTCACCCCTCCACTTT
TRBV27	-	TRBJ1-5	14	few	CASSLSGGGQPQHF	TGTGCCAGCAGTTTATCTGGGGGGGGTCAGCCCCAGCATTTT
TRBV3-1/TRBV3-2	-	TRBJ1-1	12	-	CASSQGNTEAFF	TGTGCCAGCAGCCAAGGGAACACTGAAGCTTTCTTT
TRBV4-3	TRBD2	TRBJ2-3	16	once	CASSLLAGGRADTQYF	TGCGCCAGCAGCCTCCTAGCGGGAGGGCGCGCAGATACGCAGTATTTT
TRBV2	-	TRBJ1-4	13	-	CASWTEKNEKLFF	TGTGCCAGCTGGACAGAGAAGAATGAAAAACTGTTTTTT
TRBV30	-	TRBJ1-4	11	-	CAWKQREKLFF	TGTGCCTGGAAACAGAGGGAAAAACTGTTTTTT
TRBV6-5	-	TRBJ2-3	14	-	CASSYSDGTDTQYF	TGTGCCAGCAGTTACTCGGACGGCACAGATACGCAGTATTTT
TRBV7-6	-	TRBJ1-5	15	-	CASSLETGRNQPQHF	TGTGCCAGCAGCTTAGAAACAGGGCGCAATCAGCCCCAGCATTTT
TRBV19	-	TRBJ1-1	10	once	CAFWGYEAFF	TGTGCCTTTTGGGGGTATGAAGCTTTCTTT
TRBV5-5	-	TRBJ1-4	14	-	CASSPRGGDEKLFF	TGTGCCAGCAGCCCCAGGGGAGGGGATGAAAAACTGTTTTTT
TRBV5-1	TRBD2	TRBJ2-1	18	-	CASSRTGTSGGAYNEQFF	TGCGCCAGCAGCCGAACCGGGACTAGCGGGGGGGCCTACAATGAGCAGTTCTTC
TRBV3-1/TRBV3-2	-	TRBJ2-5	15	-	CASSQAGNGKETQYF	TGTGCCAGCAGCCAAGCGGGAAACGGGAAAGAGACCCAGTACTTC
TRBV6-5	-	TRBJ2-3	15	-	CASSLAWVSTDTQYF	TGTGCCAGCAGTTTAGCGTGGGTTAGCACAGATACGCAGTATTTT
TRBV6-5	-	TRBJ1-6	12	-	CASSSPSKPLHF	TGTGCCAGCAGTTCCCCTTCAAAACCCCTCCACTTT
TRBV30	-	TRBJ1-2	12	once	CACYRAPDGYTF	TGTGCCTGTTACAGGGCGCCTGATGGCTACACCTTC
TRBV19	-	TRBJ1-1	14	-	CASSIAGTNTEAFF	TGTGCCAGTAGTATAGCCGGCACTAACACTGAAGCTTTCTTT
TRBV30	-	TRBJ2-7	12	-	CAYEQSTYEQYF	TGTGCCTACGAACAGAGTACCTACGAGCAGTACTTC
TRBV3-1/TRBV3-2	-	TRBJ1-1	18	-	CASSQAPMGWEENTEAFF	TGTGCCAGCAGCCAAGCGCCGATGGGTTGGGAGGAGAACACTGAAGCTTTCTTT
TRBV12-3/TRBV12-4	TRBD1	TRBJ2-7	13	once	CASSRQGWYEQYF	TGTGCCAGCAGTCGACAGGGTTGGTACGAGCAGTACTTC
TRBV2	-	TRBJ2-3	18	-	CASSYPESRGTSTDTQYF	TGTGCCAGCAGTTATCCGGAGTCGCGTGGGACGTCCACAGATACGCAGTATTTT
TRBV11-1	-	TRBJ2-2	15	-	CASSLDGKSDGELFF	TGTGCCAGCAGCTTAGACGGGAAAAGCGACGGGGAGCTGTTTTTT
TRBV19	-	TRBJ2-7	15	-	CASSQDPGHRYEQYF	TGTGCCAGTAGTCAGGATCCGGGACACCGCTACGAGCAGTACTTC
TRBV27	TRBD1	TRBJ1-2	16	-	CASSSGQGPSNYGYTF	TGTGCCAGCAGTTCGGGACAGGGACCCTCTAACTATGGCTACACCTTC
TRBV7-9	TRBD1	TRBJ2-7	17	-	CASSLGGDRDRGRTGPF	TGTGCCAGCAGCTTAGGAGGGGACCGGGACAGGGGGCGAACCGGGCCCTTC
TRBV5-1	TRBD1	TRBJ2-1	15	-	CASSLASGGRNEQFF	TGCGCCAGCAGCTTGGCCTCAGGGGGTAGAAATGAGCAGTTCTTC
TRBV19	-	TRBJ2-1	16	-	CASSIGGQSSYNEQFF	TGTGCCAGTAGTATAGGTGGACAAAGCTCCTACAATGAGCAGTTCTTC